The clone carrying this T cell receptor (beta chain) has more than one count but fewer than ten. Its cognate antigen is unknown. The record originates from a study of vaccination and CD4 T cells after COVID-19. As for the study in general: Each person enrolled got two BNT162b2 or mRNA-1273 vaccine doses. Post-COVID samples were collected a median about 94 days following diagnosis, spanning 35 to 161. Spike peptides, overlapping and drawn from SARS-CoV-2, HCoV-NL63, HCoV-OC43 and HCoV-229E, were used to stimulate cells.

The CDR3 extends over 16 amino acids. Treatment in this sample: roughly ten-day PBMC culture with coronavirus spike peptide pools or control peptides (ViraFEST assay). The Oncomine TCR Beta short-read assay sequenced DNA from cultured CD4+ T cells. TCRdb reprocessed the PCR reads with MiXCR, giving one entry per CDR3 protein. The table includes 10,000 to 15,000 distinct CDR3 sequences, about half detected once. Sequencing was done on a sample of CD4+ T cells from blood, cultured in vitro. The chain employs TRBV21-1 and TRBJ1-6; no check of the table's D call, TRBD1, against the DNA was made. TRBV21-1 is a listed pseudogene. The clonotype originates from a human donor who had recovered from COVID-19. The CDR3 DNA reads TGTGCCAGCAGCAAGGATATGTCAGGGGAGACTTCACCCCTCCACTTT. Translation: CASSKDMSGETSPLHF.